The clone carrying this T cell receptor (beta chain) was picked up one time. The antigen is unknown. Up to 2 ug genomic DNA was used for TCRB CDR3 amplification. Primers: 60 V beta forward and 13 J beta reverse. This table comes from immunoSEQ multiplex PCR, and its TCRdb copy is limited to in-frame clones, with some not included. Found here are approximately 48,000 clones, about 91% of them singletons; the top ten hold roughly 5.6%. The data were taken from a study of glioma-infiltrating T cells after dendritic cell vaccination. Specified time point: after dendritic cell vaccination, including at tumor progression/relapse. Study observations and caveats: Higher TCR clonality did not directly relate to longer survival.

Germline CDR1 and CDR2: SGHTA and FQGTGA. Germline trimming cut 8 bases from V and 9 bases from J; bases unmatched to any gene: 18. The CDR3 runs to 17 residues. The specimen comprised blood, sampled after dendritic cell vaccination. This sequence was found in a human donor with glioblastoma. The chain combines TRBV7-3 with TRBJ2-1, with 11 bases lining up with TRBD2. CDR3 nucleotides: TGTGCCAGCGCCTCCTGGGGGCTAGCGGGAGGAGGCAGTGAGCAGTTCTTC. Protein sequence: CASASWGLAGGGSEQFF.